Included here is one TCR beta chain sequence, with context. Its antigen is still unknown. Produced via immunoSEQ multiplex PCR; TCRdb's table is partial and in-frame only. The repertoire holds some 180,000 clones, about nine tenths seen once, with 1.5% to 2% in the top ten. V was shortened by 7 bases and J by 2 bases, with 14 bases between the two germline ends. Looked up from germline, CDR1 is MNHEY and CDR2 is SMNVEV (reference sequence). CDR3 size: 15 residues. The sample is drawn from a study of T cell responses to AZD1222 COVID-19 vaccine. Points from the study as a whole: The donor cohort was predominantly white British with a female majority, and clonal diversity may have been underestimated. The repertoires were collected only after the peak T cell response.

Sequenced material: peripheral blood, taken 28 days after the second AZD1222 dose. The gene calls are TRBV27 and TRBJ2-2; no definite D call. The receptor was isolated from an adult who received the AZD1222 COVID-19 vaccine. The CDR3 DNA sequence: TGTGCCAGCACCCTTGGAGAGGCTAACACCGGGGAGCTGTTTTTT. This gives the protein CASTLGEANTGELFF.